This TCR beta chain was recovered during a study of response to subunit inactivated influenza vaccine. Study-level points and caveats: It was the authors' suggestion that each seasonal influenza vaccination recruits few new T cells.

This clonotype appeared many times. The antigen is not known. The CDR3 is made up of 16 amino acids. V lost 4 bases to trimming and J lost 1 base, with 17 bases between them. Germline CDR1 SGHRS, CDR2 YFSETQ. TCRdb used MiXCR to reprocess the RT-PCR reads, holding one entry per CDR3 protein. The table has 150,000 or so distinct CDR3 sequences, around a tenth seen once. The sequencing here drew on CD8+ T cells sorted from PBMCs, taken roughly 24 months after vaccination. The TCR comes from a man aged 50 to 69 who received an inactivated influenza vaccine. The V call is TRBV5-1, the J call TRBJ2-5, with D tentatively TRBD1 (5 bases). The CDR3 DNA follows: TGCGCCAGCAGCCTAACTTGGGGCCTCATCCAAGAGACCCAGTACTTC. Residues: CASSLTWGLIQETQYF.